Sequencing of this T cell receptor beta chain was carried out in a study of post-analysis software for immune sequencing data. Study-level information: Multiple sclerosis in the patients followed relapsing-remitting, secondary progressive and progressive-relapsing courses.

Study observations and caveats: Those with multiple sclerosis, the patient group, showed significantly lower normalized Chao1 diversity than controls. Roughly 5 TRBV segments, including TRBV5-6, TRBV5-1 and TRBV20-1, were more frequent in patients than controls.

About this clonotype: Its target is unknown.

The CDR3 has 14 amino acids. Unique molecular identifiers had been added to the TCR beta cDNA libraries. Each batch of about 0.85 to 10 million T cells produced approximately 470,000 cDNA molecules. TCRdb ran MiXCR on the PCR reads and lists one entry per CDR3 protein. This table holds 650,000 to 900,000 distinct CDR3 sequences, 46% found once. The receptor's source is a girl aged 5-17 years with multiple sclerosis. Sequenced: blood. The J gene is TRBJ2-4, the V gene TRBV12-3 or TRBV12-4; D is perhaps TRBD1 or TRBD2 (5 bases each). The better agreement between TRBJ2-7 and the DNA end casts doubt on the J call. The CDR3 bases are TGTGCTAGCGCTCACACCACAGGCGCCTACGAGCAGTACTTC. It codes for CASAHTTGAYEQYF.